Following are 17 T cell receptor beta chains from one sample sequenced in a study of blood T cell repertoires in COVID-19. Using immunoSEQ multiplex PCR, the repertoire was profiled, and TCRdb retains in-frame clones only, with some absent. The sample has tens of thousands of clones; more than 75% are singletons. Sample: peripheral blood. The source of these receptors is a human donor in a cohort sampled during active COVID-19.

The genes are TRBV5-5 and TRBJ2-2; 7 nucleotides line up with TRBD2. With V trimmed by 0 bases and J by 4 bases, 6 bases remained unmatched. This CDR3 has 16 residues. CDR1 is SGHKS and CDR2 is YYEKEE in the germline V gene (reference sequence). This CDR3 reads CASSLAGGDATGELFF. The CDR3 nucleotides read TGTGCCAGCAGCTTGGCGGGGGGAGATGCCACCGGGGAGCTGTTTTTT.

The DNA of the CDR3 is TGTGCCAGCAGCAAAGCGACCAAGGAACAGTGGGAGTTCTTC. This sequence encodes CASSKATKEQWEFF. The V gene is TRBV21-1, the J gene TRBJ2-1; the DNA was not used to check the table's D call, TRBD1. TRBV21-1 is marked as a pseudogene. The CDR3 totals 14 residues.

The CDR3 nucleotides are TGTGCCAGCAGCTATAGACAGACCGCCCGGGAGACCCAGTACTTC. Translating gives CASSYRQTARETQYF. The V gene is TRBV5-6, the J gene TRBJ2-5; D is perhaps TRBD1 (5 bases). Deletions cut 3 bases from V and 5 bases from J, with 17 bases between. The CDR3 spans 15 residues. Germline V CDR1 and CDR2: SGHDT, YYEEEE.

V gene TRBV5-8 combines with J gene TRBJ1-2, with D tentatively TRBD1 (5 bases). The CDR3 spans 13 residues. The V gene lost 4 bases and the J gene lost 4 bases, with 11 bases spanning the gap. CDR1 is SGHTS, CDR2 YDEGEE, per germline. This CDR3 is CASSGTGFYGYTF. For the CDR3, the DNA is TGTGCCAGCAGCGGAACAGGCTTCTATGGCTACACCTTC.

The count of this clone is one. This rearrangement joins TRBV18 to TRBJ2-2; D might be TRBD2 (5 bases). Trimming cost V 8 bases and J 2 bases, with 24 bases left between them. Germline V gene lookup returns CDR1 KGHSH and CDR2 LQKENI. The CDR3 has 18 amino acids. This CDR3 is CASTDWEQADRNTGELFF. The CDR3 coding sequence is TGTGCCAGCACAGACTGGGAGCAGGCGGATAGAAACACCGGGGAGCTGTTTTTT.

The chain links TRBV5-8 to TRBJ2-3, with D unclear. Deletions cut 2 bases from V and 2 bases from J, with 12 bases between. The CDR3 spans 15 residues. Looked up from germline, CDR1 is SGHTS and CDR2 is YDEGEE. The CDR3 reads CASSFRSGSTDTQYF. The CDR3 bases are TGTGCCAGCAGCTTTCGTTCAGGTTCCACAGATACGCAGTATTTT. Full variable domain (outside the CDR3, taken from reference TRBV5-8 and TRBJ2-3): EAGVTQSPTHLIKTRGQQATLRCSPISGHTSVYWYQQALGLGLQFLLWYDEGEERNRGNFPPRFSGRQFPNYSSELNVNALELEDSALYLCASSFRSGSTDTQYFGPGTRLTVL.

This clone was counted a single time. The chain employs TRBV27 and TRBJ2-7; 8 bases match TRBD2. Unmatched junction bases numbered 3, after V lost 3 bases and J lost 2 bases. The CDR3 is 14 residues long. The germline V gene has CDR1 MNHEY and CDR2 SMNVEV (reference sequence). The CDR3: CASSFSGGPYEQYF. The CDR3 nucleotides read TGTGCCAGCAGTTTCAGCGGGGGTCCCTACGAGCAGTACTTC.

This clone occurred a few times. The chain uses TRBV4-1 and TRBJ2-7; 7 bases match TRBD1. CDR1 MGHRA and CDR2 YSYEKL come from the germline V gene. This CDR3 is 13 amino acids long. After removal of 4 bases from V and 4 bases from J, the junction contained 4 bases not matched to a gene. As DNA, the CDR3 is TGCGCCAGCAGCCGAGACAGGGCATACGAGCAGTACTTC. This sequence encodes CASSRDRAYEQYF.

The chain carries TRBV9 and TRBJ2-2; 11 bases match TRBD2. This CDR3 comprises 16 residues. In germline, CDR1 is SGDLS, CDR2 YYNGEE. Trimming at V came to 0 bases and at J to 5 bases, leaving 3 bases not matched to a gene. CDR3 sequence: CASSVGIAGGTGELFF. The CDR3 coding sequence is TGTGCCAGCAGCGTAGGGATAGCGGGAGGGACCGGGGAGCTGTTTTTT.

The V and J genes are TRBV7-8 and TRBJ1-1; D gene uncertain. Germline CDR1 and CDR2: SGHVS and FQNEAQ. This CDR3 spans 16 amino acids. V lost 5 bases and J 0 bases, leaving 16 bases between the germline ends. The CDR3 is CASSLGPQRVNTEAFF. The DNA for the CDR3 is TGTGCCAGCAGCCTTGGACCTCAGAGGGTGAACACTGAAGCTTTCTTT.

This clone was observed a single time. The J gene is TRBJ1-6, the V gene TRBV2; TRBD1 agrees at 10 bases. J lost 7 bases, V lost 7 bases, and 4 bases had no gene match. This CDR3 is built from 14 residues. Per germline, CDR1 SNHLY and CDR2 FYNNEI. CDR3 protein: CASIRDRGNSPLHF. Written as DNA, the CDR3 is TGTGCCAGCATCCGGGACAGGGGAAATTCACCCCTCCACTTT.

J is TRBJ1-1 and V is TRBV4-3, with a possible D match to TRBD1 (6 bases). This CDR3 has 15 residues. V shed 2 bases and J shed 4 bases, with 14 bases lying between them. Looked up from germline, CDR1 is LGHNA and CDR2 is YSLEER. The CDR3 DNA follows: TGCGCCAGCAGCCAACGAACAGGGCCCGGCACTGAAGCTTTCTTT. Amino acids: CASSQRTGPGTEAFF.

The rearrangement joins TRBV7-9 to TRBJ2-5; 8 bases agree with TRBD1. The CDR3 contains 16 residues. With V trimmed by 5 bases and J by 1 base, 9 bases remained unmatched. Germline CDR1 is SEHNR and CDR2 is FQNEAQ (reference sequence). CDR3 sequence: CASSIGQGVPQETQYF. CDR3 in DNA: TGTGCCAGCAGCATCGGACAGGGAGTCCCCCAAGAGACCCAGTACTTC.

This clone was observed a few times. The chain recombines TRBV29-1 with TRBJ1-4, with D perhaps TRBD1 (6 bases). Germline CDR1 is SQVTM and CDR2 is ANQGSEA. Trimming cost V 3 bases and J 8 bases, with 13 bases left between them. The CDR3 runs to 13 residues. In nucleotides, the CDR3 is TGCAGCGTTGAGGCCAGGGGAGACGAAAAACTGTTTTTT. This gives the protein CSVEARGDEKLFF.

This clone occurred a few times. The chain joins TRBV11-3 to TRBJ2-1; D is undetermined. The CDR3 is made up of 14 amino acids. Germline loops: CDR1 SGHNT, CDR2 YENEEA. V shed 0 bases and J shed 0 bases, with 3 bases lying between them. CDR3 nucleotide sequence: TGTGCCAGCAGCTTAGAGAGCTCCTACAATGAGCAGTTCTTC. This codes for CASSLESSYNEQFF. The full variable domain, its missing parts supplied by reference TRBV11-3 and TRBJ2-1, is EAGVVQSPRYKIIEKKQPVAFWCNPISGHNTLYWYLQNLGQGPELLIRYENEEAVDDSQLPKDRFSAERLKGVDSTLKIQPAELGDSAVYLCASSLESSYNEQFFGPGTRLTVL.

The rearrangement links TRBV27 to TRBJ2-2, with 12 nucleotides matching TRBD1. The V segment lost 2 bases and the J segment 0 bases; nucleotides outside the gene matches: 4. CDR3 length: 18 amino acids. From germline, CDR1 is MNHEY and CDR2 SMNVEV (reference sequence). The CDR3: CASSLKGQGAANTGELFF. CDR3 nucleotides: TGTGCCAGCAGTTTAAAGGGACAGGGGGCTGCGAACACCGGGGAGCTGTTTTTT.

V is TRBV5-1 and J is TRBJ1-2, with TRBD1 as a possible D gene (5 bases). CDR1 and CDR2 (germline): SGHRS, YFSETQ. V was cut by 0 bases and J by 8 bases, with 11 bases left in between. The CDR3 totals 13 residues. CDR3 region: CASSLGAGRGYTF. CDR3 in DNA: TGCGCCAGCAGCTTGGGGGCAGGGCGAGGCTACACCTTC.